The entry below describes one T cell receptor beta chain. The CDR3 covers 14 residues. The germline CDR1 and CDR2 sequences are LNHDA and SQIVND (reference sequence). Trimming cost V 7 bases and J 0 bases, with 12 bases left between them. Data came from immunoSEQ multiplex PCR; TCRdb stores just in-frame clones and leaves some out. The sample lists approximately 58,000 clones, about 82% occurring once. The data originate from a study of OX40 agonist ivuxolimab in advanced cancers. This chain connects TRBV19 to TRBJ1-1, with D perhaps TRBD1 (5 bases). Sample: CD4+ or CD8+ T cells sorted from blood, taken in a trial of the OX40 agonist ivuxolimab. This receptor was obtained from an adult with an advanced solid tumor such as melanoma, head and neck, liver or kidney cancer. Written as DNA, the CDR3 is TGTGCCAGTAAGGCGGGGACTATGAACACTGAAGCTTTCTTT. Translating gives CASKAGTMNTEAFF.